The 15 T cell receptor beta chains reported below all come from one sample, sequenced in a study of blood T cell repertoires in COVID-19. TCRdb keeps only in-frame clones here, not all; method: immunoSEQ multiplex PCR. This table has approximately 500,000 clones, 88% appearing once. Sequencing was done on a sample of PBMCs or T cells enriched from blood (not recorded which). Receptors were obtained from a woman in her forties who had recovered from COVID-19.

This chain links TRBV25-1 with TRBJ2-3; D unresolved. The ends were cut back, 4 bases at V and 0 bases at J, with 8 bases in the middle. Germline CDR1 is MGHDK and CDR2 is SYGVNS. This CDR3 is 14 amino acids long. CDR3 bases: TGTGCCAGCAGTGGGCCCATTAGCACAGATACGCAGTATTTT. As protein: CASSGPISTDTQYF.

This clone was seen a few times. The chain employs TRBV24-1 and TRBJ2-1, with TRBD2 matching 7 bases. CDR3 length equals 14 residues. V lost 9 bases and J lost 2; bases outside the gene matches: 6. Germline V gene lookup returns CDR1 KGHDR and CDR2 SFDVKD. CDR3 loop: CATPGGGPYNEQFF. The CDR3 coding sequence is TGTGCCACCCCGGGCGGGGGTCCCTACAATGAGCAGTTCTTC.

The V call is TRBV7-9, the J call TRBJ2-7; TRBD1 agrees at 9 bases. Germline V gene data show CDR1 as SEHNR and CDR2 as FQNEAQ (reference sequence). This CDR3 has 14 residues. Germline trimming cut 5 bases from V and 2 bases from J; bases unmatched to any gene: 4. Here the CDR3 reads CASSGDRETYEQYF. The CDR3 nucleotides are TGTGCCAGCAGCGGGGACAGGGAGACCTACGAGCAGTACTTC.

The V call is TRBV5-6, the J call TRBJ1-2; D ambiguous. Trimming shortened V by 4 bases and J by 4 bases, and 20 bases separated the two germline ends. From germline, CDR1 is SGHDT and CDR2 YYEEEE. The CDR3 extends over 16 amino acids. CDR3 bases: TGTGCCAGCAGCCCCACCGGGAACCCAAATGGCTATGGCTACACCTTC. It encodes CASSPTGNPNGYGYTF.

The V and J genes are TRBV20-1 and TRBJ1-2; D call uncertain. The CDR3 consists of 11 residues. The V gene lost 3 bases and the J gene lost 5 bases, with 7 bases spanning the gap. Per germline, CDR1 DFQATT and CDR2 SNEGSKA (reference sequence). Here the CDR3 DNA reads TGCAGTGCTAGGCGGCTATATGGCTACACCTTC. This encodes CSARRLYGYTF.

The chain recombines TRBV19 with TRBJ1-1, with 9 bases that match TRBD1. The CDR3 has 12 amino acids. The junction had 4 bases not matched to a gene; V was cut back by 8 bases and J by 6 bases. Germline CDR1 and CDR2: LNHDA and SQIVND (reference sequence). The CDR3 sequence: CASGDRVAEAFF. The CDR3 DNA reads TGTGCCAGTGGGGACAGGGTTGCTGAAGCTTTCTTT.

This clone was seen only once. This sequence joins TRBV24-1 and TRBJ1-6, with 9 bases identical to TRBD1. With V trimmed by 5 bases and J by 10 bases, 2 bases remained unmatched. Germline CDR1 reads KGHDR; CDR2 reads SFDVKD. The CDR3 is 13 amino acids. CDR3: CATSATGGSPLHF. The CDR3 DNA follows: TGTGCCACCAGTGCGACAGGGGGGTCACCCCTCCACTTT.

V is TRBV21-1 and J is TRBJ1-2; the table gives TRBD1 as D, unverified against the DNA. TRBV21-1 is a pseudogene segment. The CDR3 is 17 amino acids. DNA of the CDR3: TGTGCCATTGAAGAGGGCAGGGGAAACCTTACTAACTATGGCTACACCTTC. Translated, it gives CAIEEGRGNLTNYGYTF.

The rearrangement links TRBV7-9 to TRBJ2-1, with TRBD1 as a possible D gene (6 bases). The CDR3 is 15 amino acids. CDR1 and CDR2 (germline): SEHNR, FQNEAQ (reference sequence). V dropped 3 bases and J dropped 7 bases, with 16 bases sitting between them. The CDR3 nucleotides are TGTGCCAGCAGCTTCGTGGTTGAGCAGGGGAATGAGCAGTTCTTC. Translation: CASSFVVEQGNEQFF.

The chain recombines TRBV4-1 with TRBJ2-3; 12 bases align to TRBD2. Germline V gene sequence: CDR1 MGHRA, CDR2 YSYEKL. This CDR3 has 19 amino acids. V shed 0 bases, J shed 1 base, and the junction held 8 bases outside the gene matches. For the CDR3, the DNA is TGCGCCAGCAGCCAAGATGGAGTGCTAGCGGGAGGGGGCACAGATACGCAGTATTTT. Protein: CASSQDGVLAGGGTDTQYF.

The CDR3 loop reads CAISGTSSPYEQYF. CDR3 sequence (DNA): TGTGCCATCAGTGGGACTAGCAGCCCGTACGAGCAGTACTTC. The J gene is TRBJ2-7, the V gene TRBV10-3; TRBD2 agrees at 8 bases. This CDR3 region has 14 residues. V lost 4 bases and J lost 4; bases outside the gene matches: 6. The germline V gene encodes CDR1 ENHRY and CDR2 SYGVKD.

CDR3 in amino acids: CATSREVEGEQYF. DNA of the CDR3: TGTGCCACCAGCAGAGAGGTGGAGGGAGAGCAGTACTTC. The J gene is TRBJ2-7, the V gene TRBV15; possibly TRBD2 for D (6 bases). The CDR3 consists of 13 residues. The germline V gene encodes CDR1 LNHNV and CDR2 YYDKDF (reference sequence). The ends were cut back, 0 bases at V and 7 bases at J, with 10 bases in the middle.

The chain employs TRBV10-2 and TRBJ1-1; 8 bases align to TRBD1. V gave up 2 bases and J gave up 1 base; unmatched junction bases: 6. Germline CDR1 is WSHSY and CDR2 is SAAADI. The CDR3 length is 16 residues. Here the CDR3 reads CASSEEGTGWNTEAFF. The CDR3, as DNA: TGCGCCAGCAGTGAGGAAGGGACAGGCTGGAACACTGAAGCTTTCTTT.

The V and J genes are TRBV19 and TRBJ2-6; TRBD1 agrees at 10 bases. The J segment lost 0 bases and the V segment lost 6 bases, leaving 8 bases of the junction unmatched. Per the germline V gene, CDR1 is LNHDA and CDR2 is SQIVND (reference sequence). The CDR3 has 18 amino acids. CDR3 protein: CASSRTGGLYSGANVLTF. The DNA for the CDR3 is TGTGCCAGTAGCCGGACAGGGGGGCTTTACTCTGGGGCCAACGTCCTGACTTTC.

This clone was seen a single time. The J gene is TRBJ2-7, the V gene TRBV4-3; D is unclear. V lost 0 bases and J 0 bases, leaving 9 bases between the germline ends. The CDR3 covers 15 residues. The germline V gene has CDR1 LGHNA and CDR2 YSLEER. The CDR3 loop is CASSQESQFSYEQYF. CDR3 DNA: TGCGCCAGCAGCCAAGAAAGTCAGTTCTCCTACGAGCAGTACTTC.